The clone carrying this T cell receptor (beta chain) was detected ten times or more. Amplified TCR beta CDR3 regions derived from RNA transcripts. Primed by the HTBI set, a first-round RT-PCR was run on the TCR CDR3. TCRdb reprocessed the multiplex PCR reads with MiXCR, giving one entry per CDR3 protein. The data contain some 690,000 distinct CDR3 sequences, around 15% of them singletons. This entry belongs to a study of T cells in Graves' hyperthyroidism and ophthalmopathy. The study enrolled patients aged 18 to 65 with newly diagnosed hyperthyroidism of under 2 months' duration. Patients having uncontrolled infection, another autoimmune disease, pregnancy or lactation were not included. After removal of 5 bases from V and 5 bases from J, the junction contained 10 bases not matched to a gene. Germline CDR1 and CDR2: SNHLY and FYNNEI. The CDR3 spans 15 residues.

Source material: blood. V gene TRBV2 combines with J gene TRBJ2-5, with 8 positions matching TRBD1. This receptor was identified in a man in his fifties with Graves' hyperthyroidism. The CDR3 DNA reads TGTGCCAGCAGTCCCCTTCGGACAGGGAGGGAGACCCAGTACTTC. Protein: CASSPLRTGRETQYF.